Shown below are 14 T cell receptor beta chains from a single sample sequenced in a study of T cells in Graves' hyperthyroidism and ophthalmopathy. Amplified TCR beta CDR3 regions derived from RNA transcripts. Using the HTBI primer set, a first-round RT-PCR was run on the TCR CDR3. TCRdb reprocessed the multiplex PCR reads with MiXCR, giving one entry per CDR3 protein. The data hold around 35,000 distinct CDR3 sequences, with around 53% observed a single time. The sequencing input was blood. The receptors were sampled from a woman in her forties with Graves' ophthalmopathy.

The chain recombines TRBV19 with TRBJ1-6, with D tentatively TRBD1 (5 bases). Trimming took 4 bases from V and 10 from J, leaving 32 bases between them. Germline V lookup: CDR1 LNHDA, CDR2 SQIVND (reference sequence). There are 20 residues in the CDR3. DNA of the CDR3: TGTGCCAGTAGTACTGAGTTTAGCTCCTACGAGCAGGGAAGTCGCTCACCCCTCCACTTT. It codes for CASSTEFSSYEQGSRSPLHF.

By share, this clonotype counts as medium-sized (0.01 to 0.1%). The chain has TRBV7-2 and TRBJ1-6; TRBD1 might be the D (5 bases). The CDR3 length is 16 residues. Trimming took off 3 bases at V and 6 bases at J, with 15 bases between the two ends. Germline assignment: CDR1 SGHTA and CDR2 FQGNSA. The CDR3 nucleotides are TGTGCCAGCAGCTTTAGGGGCAGTCTACTTAATTCACCCCTCCACTTT. It is translated as CASSFRGSLLNSPLHF. Based on the CDR3 plus reference TRBV7-2 and TRBJ1-6, the full variable domain is GAGVSQSPSNKVTEKGKDVELRCDPISGHTALYWYRQSLGQGLEFLIYFQGNSAPDKSGLPSDRFSAERTGGSVSTLTIQRTQQEDSAVYLCASSFRGSLLNSPLHFGNGTRLTVT.

There are many counts of this clonotype. The rearrangement joins TRBV2 to TRBJ1-5, with TRBD1 as a possible D gene (5 bases). V lost 2 bases and J lost 3, with 14 bases in between. The CDR3 is made up of 16 amino acids. Germline values: CDR1 SNHLY, CDR2 FYNNEI. Here the CDR3 DNA reads TGTGCCAGCAGTGAACAGGGACTCCTTTCCAATCAGCCCCAGCATTTT. Its translation: CASSEQGLLSNQPQHF. Full variable domain (rest looked up from reference TRBV2 and TRBJ1-5): EPEVTQTPSHQVTQMGQEVILRCVPISNHLYFYWYRQILGQKVEFLVSFYNNEISEKSEIFDDQFSVERPDGSNFTLKIRSTKLEDSAMYFCASSEQGLLSNQPQHFGDGTRLSIL.

The CDR3 reads CSASGLAGEVSYEQYF. In nucleotides, the CDR3 is TGCAGTGCTAGTGGACTAGCGGGAGAGGTCTCCTACGAGCAGTACTTC. This chain connects TRBV20-1 to TRBJ2-7; TRBD2 aligns across 13 bases. CDR1 and CDR2 (germline): DFQATT, SNEGSKA (reference sequence). V gave up 3 bases and J gave up 0 bases; unmatched junction bases: 5. There are 16 residues in the CDR3.

This clonotype has just one count. The chain joins TRBV6-5 to TRBJ2-6, with a weak D call TRBD1 (5 bases). Germline V gene sequence: CDR1 MNHEY, CDR2 SVGAGI. The CDR3 runs to 16 residues. The V and J ends lost 2 bases and 3 bases respectively, with 11 bases between them. Here the CDR3 DNA reads TGTGCCAGCAGTTACAAGGGGTCGCTTGGGGCCAACGTCCTGACTTTC. It translates to CASSYKGSLGANVLTF.

This clonotype has only a few counts. Here the CDR3 omits its conserved ending phenylalanine or tryptophan, so a read error is the likely source. The DNA is left out, because the CDR3 cannot be placed on it with certainty; the CDR3 is given as TCRdb lists it. The chain is built from TRBV7-7 and TRBJ2-5; TRBD2, the D gene given by the table, was not confirmed from the DNA. The CDR3 numbers 9 amino acids, ends counted. The V gene's germline CDR1 is SSHAT and CDR2 FNYEAQ (reference sequence). The CDR3: CASSLEGRT.

This clonotype came up once. Likely a read error: the CDR3 ends without its conserved phenylalanine or tryptophan. This chain uses TRBV7-9 with TRBJ2-2; D gene uncertain. This CDR3 spans 18 amino acids. The ends were cut back, 9 bases at V and 1 base at J, with 24 bases in the middle. In germline, CDR1 is SEHNR, CDR2 FQNEAQ (reference sequence). CDR3 protein: CASSPSRVRVGNTGELFC. The CDR3 DNA reads as TGTGCCAGTAGCCCCAGTCGGGTCCGGGTGGGGAACACCGGGGAGCTGTTTTGT.

The V gene is TRBV6-5, the J gene TRBJ2-6; no clear D. CDR3 length: 13 amino acids. The germline V and J ends were trimmed by 5 bases and 4 bases, with 6 bases remaining between them. Germline CDR1 reads MNHEY; CDR2 reads SVGAGI. CDR3 loop: CASSGSGANVLTF. CDR3 nucleotides: TGTGCCAGCAGTGGCTCCGGGGCCAACGTCCTGACTTTC.

This clonotype is large by share. The chain joins TRBV4-3 to TRBJ1-3, with D perhaps matching TRBD1 (6 bases). Trimming removed 2 bases at V and 2 bases at J, with 16 bases between. The CDR3 spans 17 residues. Looked up from germline, CDR1 is LGHNA and CDR2 is YSLEER. CDR3 sequence: CASSQRYQGRAGNTIYF. DNA for the CDR3: TGCGCCAGCAGCCAAAGGTACCAGGGGCGTGCTGGAAACACCATATATTTT.

This clonotype was seen just once. This sequence joins TRBV10-3 and TRBJ2-1; 7 bases map to TRBD1. From germline, CDR1 is ENHRY and CDR2 SYGVKD. V dropped 3 bases and J dropped 8; count of bases not matched to a gene: 4. The CDR3 contains 13 residues. CDR3 loop: CAISEGDRDEQFF. The CDR3 DNA follows: TGTGCCATCAGTGAAGGGGACAGAGATGAGCAGTTCTTC.

By share, this clonotype ranks as medium-sized (0.01 to 0.1%). The V gene is TRBV19, the J gene TRBJ2-6; D is possibly TRBD2 (5 bases). Germline V gene lookup returns CDR1 LNHDA and CDR2 SQIVND (reference sequence). The CDR3 runs 14 residues. The V gene lost 10 bases and the J gene lost 4 bases, with 14 bases spanning the gap. The CDR3 DNA sequence: TGTGCCACCCAAGCCGGGGTAGGGGCCAACGTCCTGACTTTC. This gives the protein CATQAGVGANVLTF.

There are many counts of this clonotype. The rearrangement links TRBV28 to TRBJ2-7, with D maybe TRBD1 (6 bases). Trimming left V 7 bases short and J 1 base short, with 11 bases between. Per the germline V gene, CDR1 is MDHEN and CDR2 is SYDVKM. CDR3 length equals 13 residues. The CDR3 DNA reads TGTGCCAGCACGGTACAGGGATCCTACGAGCAGTACTTC. This codes for CASTVQGSYEQYF.

This clonotype occurred many times. This chain connects TRBV5-1 to TRBJ2-7; 7 nucleotides match TRBD1. Germline values: CDR1 SGHRS, CDR2 YFSETQ. The CDR3 length is 14 residues. The J segment lost 3 bases and the V segment lost 2 bases, leaving 5 bases of the junction unmatched. The CDR3 loop is CASSFIDRDYEQYF. CDR3 DNA: TGCGCCAGCAGCTTTATTGACAGGGACTACGAGCAGTACTTC.

In its sample, this clonotype was seen many times. The chain recombines TRBV6-6 with TRBJ2-3; D uncertain. This CDR3 comprises 14 residues. Germline V gene lookup returns CDR1 MNHNY and CDR2 SVGAGI (reference sequence). Trimming removed 3 bases at V and 2 bases at J, with 9 bases between. The CDR3 coding sequence is TGTGCCAGCAGTTATCCTACTAACACAGATACGCAGTATTTT. It specifies CASSYPTNTDTQYF.